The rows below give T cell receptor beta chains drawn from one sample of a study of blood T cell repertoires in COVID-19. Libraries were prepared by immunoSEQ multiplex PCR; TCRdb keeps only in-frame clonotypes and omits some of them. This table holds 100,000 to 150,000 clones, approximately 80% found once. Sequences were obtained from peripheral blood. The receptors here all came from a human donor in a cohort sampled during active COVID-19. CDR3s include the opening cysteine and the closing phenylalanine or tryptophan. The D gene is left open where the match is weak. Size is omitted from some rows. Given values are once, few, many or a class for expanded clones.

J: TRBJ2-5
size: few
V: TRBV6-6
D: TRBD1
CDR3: CASSYGQGGETQYF
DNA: TGTGCCAGCAGTTACGGACAGGGAGGAGAGACCCAGTACTTC

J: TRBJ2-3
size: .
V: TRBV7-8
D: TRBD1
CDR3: CASSIEPRGLRDTQYF
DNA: TGTGCCAGCAGCATTGAGCCCAGGGGGCTTAGAGATACGCAGTATTTT

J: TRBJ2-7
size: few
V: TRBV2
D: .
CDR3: CASSLDSPEQYF
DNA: TGTGCCAGCAGTCTTGACTCTCCCGAGCAGTACTTC

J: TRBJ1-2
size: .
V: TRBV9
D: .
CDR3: CASSGGGRSSGGYTF
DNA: TGTGCCAGCAGCGGGGGGGGACGCAGCTCGGGCGGCTACACCTTC

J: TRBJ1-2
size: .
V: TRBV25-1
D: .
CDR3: CASRGVGGGYTF
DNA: TGTGCCAGCCGTGGAGTGGGAGGGGGCTACACCTTC

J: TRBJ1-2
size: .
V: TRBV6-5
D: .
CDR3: CASSSYKEYGYTF
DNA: TGTGCCAGCAGCTCATATAAAGAGTATGGCTACACCTTC

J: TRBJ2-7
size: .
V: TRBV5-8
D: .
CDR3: CASSYPTGFYEQYF
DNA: TGTGCCAGCAGCTACCCCACAGGTTTCTACGAGCAGTACTTC

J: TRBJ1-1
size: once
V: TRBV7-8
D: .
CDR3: CASSSPAAGGETEAFF
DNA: TGTGCCAGCAGCTCTCCTGCGGCAGGCGGGGAGACTGAAGCTTTCTTT

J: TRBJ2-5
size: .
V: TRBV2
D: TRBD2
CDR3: CASSAASGRALETQYF
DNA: TGTGCCAGCAGTGCCGCTAGCGGGAGGGCCTTAGAGACCCAGTACTTC

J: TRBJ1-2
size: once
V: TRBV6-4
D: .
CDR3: CASSDSPQGLSGYTF
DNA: TGTGCCAGCAGTGACTCCCCCCAGGGGCTTAGTGGCTACACCTTC

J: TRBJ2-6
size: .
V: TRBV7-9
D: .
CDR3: CASSVYSSGANVLTF
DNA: TGTGCCAGCAGCGTATACAGCTCTGGGGCCAACGTCCTGACTTTC

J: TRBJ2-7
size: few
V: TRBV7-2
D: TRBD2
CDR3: CASSLGTSGFEQYF
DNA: TGTGCCAGCAGCTTGGGGACTAGCGGCTTCGAGCAGTACTTC

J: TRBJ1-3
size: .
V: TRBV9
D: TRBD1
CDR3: CASSVASTGFGNTIYF
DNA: TGTGCCAGCAGCGTAGCCTCGACAGGGTTTGGAAACACCATATATTTT

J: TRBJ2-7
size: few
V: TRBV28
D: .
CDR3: CASSPRRPYEQYF
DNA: TGTGCCAGCAGCCCCCGGAGGCCCTACGAGCAGTACTTC

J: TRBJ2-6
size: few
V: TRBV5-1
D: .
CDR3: CASSFSHSGANVLTF
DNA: TGCGCCAGCAGCTTTAGTCACTCTGGGGCCAACGTCCTGACTTTC

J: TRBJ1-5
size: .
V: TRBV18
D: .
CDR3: CASSPQMTGGNQPQHF
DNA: TGTGCCAGCTCACCACAGATGACAGGTGGCAATCAGCCCCAGCATTTT

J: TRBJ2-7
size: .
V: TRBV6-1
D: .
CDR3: CASSETDLYYEQYF
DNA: TGTGCCAGCAGTGAGACGGACTTGTACTACGAGCAGTACTTC

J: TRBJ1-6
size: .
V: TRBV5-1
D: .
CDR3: CASSEGTHSPLHF
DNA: TGCGCCAGCAGCGAGGGCACACATTCACCCCTCCACTTT

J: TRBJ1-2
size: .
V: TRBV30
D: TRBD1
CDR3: CAWRQGVGYGYTF
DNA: TGTGCCTGGAGGCAGGGGGTTGGCTATGGCTACACCTTC

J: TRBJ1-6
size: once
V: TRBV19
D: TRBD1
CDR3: CASRTGQSPLHF
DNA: TGTGCCAGTAGGACAGGGCAGTCACCCCTCCACTTT

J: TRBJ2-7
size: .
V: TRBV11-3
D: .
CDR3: CASSLGQGSSYEQYF
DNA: TGTGCCAGCAGCTTAGGACAAGGATCTTCATACGAGCAGTACTTC

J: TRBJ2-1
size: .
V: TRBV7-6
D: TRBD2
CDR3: CASSPDGRGGNEQFF
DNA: TGTGCCAGCAGCCCGGATGGGCGGGGGGGCAATGAGCAGTTCTTC

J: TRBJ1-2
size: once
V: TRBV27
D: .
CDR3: CASSLTGPGGYTF
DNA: TGTGCCAGCAGTTTAACAGGGCCAGGTGGCTACACCTTC

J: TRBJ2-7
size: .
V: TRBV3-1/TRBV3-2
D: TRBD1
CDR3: CASSQDPQGSEQYF
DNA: TGTGCCAGCAGCCAAGATCCACAGGGGAGCGAGCAGTACTTC

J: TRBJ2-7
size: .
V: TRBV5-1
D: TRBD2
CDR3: CASSFSGTSATYEQYF
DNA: TGCGCCAGCAGCTTCTCCGGGACTAGCGCCACTTACGAGCAGTACTTC

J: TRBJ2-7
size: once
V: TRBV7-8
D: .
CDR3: CASSLFQGSSYEQYF
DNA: TGTGCCAGCAGCTTATTTCAGGGGTCATCCTACGAGCAGTACTTC

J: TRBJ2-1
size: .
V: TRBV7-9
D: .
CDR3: CASSPVPDYNEQFF
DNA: TGTGCCAGCAGCCCTGTCCCAGACTACAATGAGCAGTTCTTC

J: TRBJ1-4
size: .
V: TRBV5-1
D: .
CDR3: CASSLGLGTTNEKLFF
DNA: TGCGCCAGCAGCTTGGGCCTCGGGACAACTAATGAAAAACTGTTTTTT